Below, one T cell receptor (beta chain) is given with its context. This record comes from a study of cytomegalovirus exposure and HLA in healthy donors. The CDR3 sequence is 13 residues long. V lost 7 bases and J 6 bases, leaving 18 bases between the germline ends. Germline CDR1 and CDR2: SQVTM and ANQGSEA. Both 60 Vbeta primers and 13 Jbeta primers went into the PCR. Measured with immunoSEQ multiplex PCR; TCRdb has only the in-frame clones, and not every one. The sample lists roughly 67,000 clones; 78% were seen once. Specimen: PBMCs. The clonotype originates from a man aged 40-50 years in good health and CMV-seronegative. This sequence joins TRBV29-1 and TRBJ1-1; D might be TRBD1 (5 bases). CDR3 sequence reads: CSAGDGGGPEAFF. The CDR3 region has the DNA TGCAGCGCCGGGGATGGGGGAGGGCCTGAAGCTTTCTTT.